The source of this T cell receptor beta chain is a study of long-term antiretroviral therapy in people with HIV. The CDR3 covers 15 residues. Germline V gene data show CDR1 as ENHRY and CDR2 as SYGVKD. The trim removed 6 bases at V and 4 bases at J, leaving 11 bases unmatched. The immunoSEQ assay was v3.0, run at survey level. Sequencing set out to capture roughly 40,000-55,000 T-cell genomes per sample. Profiling relied on immunoSEQ multiplex PCR, and the TCRdb table lists in-frame clones only, not all of them. The sample records 15,000 to 20,000 clones, 88% being singletons. The chain couples TRBV10-3 to TRBJ2-7; 8 bases align to TRBD2. The source is a man aged 50 or older with HIV. Sample: unsorted PBMCs, taken 6.9 years after starting antiretroviral therapy. The DNA for the CDR3 is TGTGCCATCAGCGACGAAAATAGCGGGAAATACGAGCAGTACTTC. Residues: CAISDENSGKYEQYF.